This T cell receptor beta chain was identified in a study of a mutant IDH1 vaccine in newly diagnosed glioma (dated by TCRdb to about 2021). For context, the study as a whole: In the chemotherapy-containing groups, vaccination started alongside temozolomide cycles, whereas in patients who had radiotherapy alone it started 4-6 weeks after radiotherapy. For exploratory analyses, approximately 25 treated patients had longitudinal TCRB deep sequencing done wherever samples were available. The roughly 35 treated patients were approximately 62% male and around 40% female, with a mean age of about 38 years. Visit V12 was the week-35 safety follow-up and visit V13 was the week-47 end of study. Before enrollment, most patients had been given radiochemotherapy with temozolomide as standard therapy, while the rest had received either radiotherapy alone or temozolomide alone. Peripheral blood was drawn at six visits: V03 (baseline), V05, V07, V10, V12 and V13.

Libraries were constructed by the immunoSEQ multiplex PCR assay. Rearranged TCR beta chain sequences were amplified using the hsTCRB Kit according to the manufacturer's protocol. An Illumina MiSeq was used to sequence the TCRB libraries. The authors' pipeline ran thus. Demultiplexing, trimming and gene mapping were performed with the kit vendor's proprietary platform. TCRdb took this table from immuneACCESS and kept in-frame rearrangements with V and J called. Such tables lack part of the clones; where checked against another copy, unresolved V genes explain under half of the gap, and the rest is unexplained. V and J calls and clone size come straight from that table; D and trimming were deduced from the DNA. The sample has some 60,000 clones on record, 75% to 90% of them singletons. About 4% of the sample is in the top ten clones. Broader findings and caveats from the paper: Selection of PBMC samples for TCRB deep sequencing was based on availability. According to the authors, sample limitations meant that analyses of patient blood samples could not be reproduced. Across multiple MHC alleles, vaccine-induced immune responses were seen in 85% to 95% of patients. Pseudoprogression seemed to be unrelated to changes in the top peripheral T cell clonotypes found by TCRB sequencing.

This clone was recorded a few times. Its antigen is not yet known. Base qualities were left out, and no much larger clone turns up one base away. Based on the germline V gene, the CDR1 and CDR2 sequences are SGHRS and YFSETQ. CDR3 length: 13 amino acids, cysteine to phenylalanine. The only DNA kept is the CDR3, 39 bases in frame from the first base. V loses 0 bases of germline sequence and J loses 11 bases, and the interval between the two ends is 14 bases. The meaning of the sample's time point label: week 47, end of study. Every vaccine dose consisted of 300 ug of a 20-mer mutant IDH1 peptide in Montanide, administered subcutaneously together with topical imiquimod. Eight vaccinations were administered to patients in weeks 1, 3, 5, 7, 11, 15, 19 and 23, corresponding to visits V03 through V10. All donors had newly diagnosed IDH1-mutant astrocytomas of WHO grade 3 or 4 that showed loss of nuclear ATRX. The samples were drawn from NOA16, a multicentre, single-arm, open-label phase I trial in Germany that tested a mutant IDH1 peptide vaccine in humans for the first time. The DNeasy Blood and Tissue Kit was used to extract genomic DNA from EDTA blood for TCRB sequencing.

The sequence joins TRBV5-1 to TRBJ1-1; the D gene is not confidently resolved. Sequences were derived from PBMCs, sampled from a glioma patient whose treatment included an IDH1 peptide vaccine. This sequence originates from a man aged 25 to 40 with glioma. The encoded CDR3 is CASSLGNKLEAFF. The DNA sequence is given as TGCGCCAGCAGCTTGGGAAATAAATTAGAGGCTTTCTTT.